This T cell receptor beta chain was identified in a study of response to subunit inactivated influenza vaccine. V was shortened by 3 bases and J by 0 bases, with 11 bases between the two germline ends. This CDR3 is built from 15 residues. In germline, CDR1 is DFQATT, CDR2 SNEGSKA (reference sequence). Findings and limits, study-wide: Only a handful of new T cells, the authors suggested, are recruited with each seasonal influenza vaccination.

TCRdb itself ran the RT-PCR reads through MiXCR, one entry per CDR3 protein. The top ten hold roughly 2.8% of the sample, which has roughly 540,000 distinct CDR3 sequences, 20% to 25% seen once. A word on this clonotype: Its antigen is undetermined.

The data also belong to a second study, concerning T cells expressing NK-cell markers. As that report states: TCR beta libraries carry UMIs added by 5'RACE template switching. The eight sequenced donors comprised seven who were HCMV-seropositive and one who was seronegative. The CD3+CD56-NKG2C+ fraction of four donors was likewise dominated by these clonotypes. What remained unclear was the HCMV specificity of expanded NKG2C+ T cell clones.

The receptor was isolated from a man aged 50-59 years who received an inactivated influenza vaccine. The chain combines TRBV20-1 with TRBJ2-2, with D unclear. The specimen was CD4+ T cells sorted from PBMCs, collected about 11 days after vaccination. CDR3 in DNA: TGCAGTGCTAGTAAAAGTGGTCCGAACACCGGGGAGCTGTTTTTT. It codes for CSASKSGPNTGELFF.